The sequence of this T cell receptor beta chain was determined in a study of vaccination and CD4 T cells after COVID-19. Across the whole study: In culture, cells were exposed to overlapping spike peptides from SARS-CoV-2, HCoV-NL63, HCoV-OC43 and HCoV-229E. Study results and limitations: The rise in median SARS-CoV-2-reactive clonotypes, from roughly 22 to 38, was not significant. Spike mono-reactivity was shown by 304 of 307 vaccine-specific clones in convalescent patients.

The Oncomine TCR Beta short-read assay was what sequenced the DNA obtained from cultured CD4+ T cells. TCRdb processed the PCR reads anew with MiXCR; each CDR3 protein has one entry. The data contain approximately 18,000 distinct CDR3 sequences, more than 55% of them singletons. Germline loops: CDR1 SGHDN, CDR2 FVKESK. The CDR3 totals 16 residues. J lost 1 base, V lost 2 bases, and 5 bases had no gene match. Treatment reported: roughly 10-day PBMC culture with coronavirus spike peptide pools or control peptides (ViraFEST assay). T cells were expanded with peptide pools, and expanded clonotypes were identified by TCR sequencing. Regarding this clonotype: Its cognate antigen is unknown.

The rearrangement uses TRBV14 and TRBJ1-1; 9 nucleotides align to TRBD1. The sequence was collected from a human donor who had recovered from COVID-19. The sequencing input was CD4+ T cells from blood, cultured in vitro. The CDR3 is CASSQRPGQGNTEAFF. The DNA for the CDR3 is TGTGCCAGCAGCCAACGCCCGGGACAGGGGAACACTGAAGCTTTCTTT.